The entry that follows covers one T cell receptor (beta chain) sequence. Antigen unknown. This sample is part of a study of cytomegalovirus exposure and HLA in healthy donors. Whole-study findings and limits: A later analysis linked some 18,000 TCR beta sequences to HLA alleles at 0.05 false discovery rate. According to the study, 150 to 200 TCR beta chains were cytomegalovirus-associated. A reported reduction in N-insertions relative to the roughly 670-donor mean was seen in an Asian-associated ancestry cluster in a later analysis.

Germline V gene lookup returns CDR1 MNHEY and CDR2 SVGAGI. The CDR3 has 14 residues. Germline trimming cut 7 bases from V and 7 bases from J; bases unmatched to any gene: 11. It was with 60 Vbeta and 13 Jbeta primers that the PCR ran. Sequenced by immunoSEQ multiplex PCR; TCRdb stores in-frame clones only, minus some. This sample has around 200,000 clones, with 75% to 85% found just once. The chain has TRBV6-5 and TRBJ2-7; 9 bases are shared with TRBD1. The TCR was taken from a boy younger than 18 in good health and CMV-seronegative. Sequenced: PBMCs. The CDR3 DNA sequence: TGTGCCAGCACCGAAATCGGGACAGGGATTGAGCAGTACTTC. It is translated as CASTEIGTGIEQYF.